Given below is one T cell receptor (beta chain) in context. Its antigen has not been determined. No much larger clonotype is one base removed from it; base qualities were not supplied. This specimen comes from a study of follicular helper T cells after annual influenza vaccination (dated by TCRdb to 2017 to 2019). For the wider study: Blood was collected on days 0, 7 and 28 after each seasonal influenza vaccination. To study recall of cTfh clones, some subjects were followed through successive annual vaccinations in the 2013-2014, 2014-2015 and 2015-2016 seasons. The 2015 samples were processed right after collection, while the 2013-2014 samples were cryopreserved. One week after vaccination, a second recruited cohort of approximately twelve subjects (Table S1) displayed a similar ICOS+CD38+ cTfh response. Multi-year samples were available for six subjects, with four spanning two vaccination seasons and two spanning three seasons.

Libraries were built with the immunoSEQ multiplex PCR assay. Adaptive Biotechnologies handled the TCRB amplification, library preparation, sequencing and preliminary bioinformatics at Survey level resolution. Regarding the original processing steps: Clonality was computed in R as 1 minus normalized Shannon entropy; the Gini index was calculated with the R package ineq. The overlap score was defined as the summed counts of shared sequences divided by the total counts of all sequences in both compared samples. Significance of shared clonotypes was assessed by Fisher's exact test, with a theoretical repertoire of 10^7 TCRB sequences assumed. The table comes from immuneACCESS by way of TCRdb, which keeps in-frame sequences with V and J called. Part of the clones is missing from these tables; in studies checked, under half for an unresolved V gene and the rest for unknown reasons. That table gives V, J and clone size, and the DNA gave D and trimming. Recorded for this sample are roughly 14,000 clones; 70% to 90% of them occurred a single time. The ten largest account for about 0.26% of the sample.

Trimming takes 6 bases from V and 3 bases from J, and the germline ends sit 12 bases apart. Its CDR3 holds 15 amino acids, cysteine through phenylalanine. Only the CDR3 part of the read is kept: 45 bases, read in frame from the first base. CDR1 and CDR2 were assigned from the germline V gene as SGHDN and FVKESK. On the study overall, not on this receptor specifically: In the assessment of influenza clone enrichment, the possibility that the much larger non-cTfh compartments were undersampled could not be ruled out. With successive annual vaccinations, a recurrent oligoclonal ICOS+CD38+ cTfh response was recalled, and this response contained tetramer and AIM influenza-specific clonotypes. ICOS+CD38+ cTfh clonality correlated with the frequency of that population, and its change correlated with the change in circulating plasmablast frequency. Day 7 ICOS+CD38+ clones were most often found later in ICOS-CD38- cTfh, suggesting that subset may serve as a memory reservoir. Because only roughly 10-20% of the analyzed cells gave productive TCRB sequences, there was no way to sample rare clonotypes.

The meaning of the sample's time point label: 2014-2015 season, pre-vaccination. Seasonal inactivated influenza vaccine (Fluvarix) was administered to adults, and sorted blood CD4 subsets were tracked by TCRB sequencing before and after vaccination. Subjects were considered eligible if community-dwelling and if influenza vaccine had not been received in the prior 6 months. Exclusions included influenza vaccine contraindications, substance abuse, HIV/AIDS, active malignancy, immunomodulatory medication and active illness such as respiratory infection. At each time point, somewhere between 40 and 100 mL of blood was taken. Either Ficoll-Paque PLUS or SepMate separation was used to isolate PBMC. As a comparison non-Tfh subset, CXCR5- memory CD4 T cells were sorted. Before DNA extraction, cell subsets were sorted from PBMC on a BD FACS Aria.

This clonotype originated in an adult who received the influenza vaccine. The sequencing used CXCR5- memory CD4+ T cells sorted from blood, collected on the day of influenza vaccination. According to the study, the label for this sample's cell subset or site signals: CXCR5- memory CD4 T cells. The chain employs TRBV14 and TRBJ1-6; the D segment cannot be called with confidence. The CDR3 has the sequence CASSKMGLYNSPLHF. The nucleotide sequence is TGTGCCAGCAGTAAGATGGGCCTCTATAATTCACCCCTCCACTTT.